A selection of T cell receptor beta chains follows, all from one sample in a study of cytomegalovirus exposure and HLA in healthy donors. Repertoires were generated with immunoSEQ multiplex PCR, while TCRdb's copy carries only in-frame clones and drops some. The sample holds about 150,000 clones, roughly three quarters seen once. The sequencing sample was made of PBMCs. Receptors originate from a man between 60 and 75 years old in good health and CMV-seronegative. Both conserved end residues are part of each CDR3. Fields, in order: D gene, V gene, CDR3 length, J gene, clone size, CDR3 protein. The D gene is left open where the match is weak. For some rows the clone size is stated as once, few or many, or as a class when expanded; others skip it.

d_call: -; v_call: TRBV19; cdr3_length: 15; j_call: TRBJ2-7; clone_size: -; cdr3_aa: CASSIEGQGWYEQYF
d_call: -; v_call: TRBV5-1; cdr3_length: 17; j_call: TRBJ1-6; clone_size: -; cdr3_aa: CASSLDSAGSYNSPLHF
d_call: TRBD1; v_call: TRBV7-9; cdr3_length: 13; j_call: TRBJ1-3; clone_size: -; cdr3_aa: CASSLDRGNTIYF
d_call: TRBD1; v_call: TRBV9; cdr3_length: 15; j_call: TRBJ1-2; clone_size: -; cdr3_aa: CASSPDLGQNYGYTF
d_call: -; v_call: TRBV2; cdr3_length: 15; j_call: TRBJ2-6; clone_size: -; cdr3_aa: CASIEETAGANVLTF
d_call: -; v_call: TRBV19; cdr3_length: 13; j_call: TRBJ2-2; clone_size: few; cdr3_aa: CASSNRETGELFF
d_call: -; v_call: TRBV5-1; cdr3_length: 14; j_call: TRBJ1-6; clone_size: -; cdr3_aa: CASSSGGDNSPLHF
d_call: -; v_call: TRBV28; cdr3_length: 15; j_call: TRBJ1-6; clone_size: -; cdr3_aa: CASSFRDRVMSPLHF
d_call: TRBD2; v_call: TRBV29-1; cdr3_length: 13; j_call: TRBJ2-7; clone_size: once; cdr3_aa: CGVRTRGSNEQYF
d_call: TRBD1; v_call: TRBV5-1; cdr3_length: 15; j_call: TRBJ2-1; clone_size: once; cdr3_aa: CASSNTGGVYNEQFF
d_call: TRBD1; v_call: TRBV7-2; cdr3_length: 15; j_call: TRBJ2-5; clone_size: -; cdr3_aa: CASSLAGQGRETQYF
d_call: TRBD1; v_call: TRBV9; cdr3_length: 14; j_call: TRBJ1-2; clone_size: -; cdr3_aa: CASSGDRADYGYTF
d_call: TRBD1; v_call: TRBV7-9; cdr3_length: 16; j_call: TRBJ1-1; clone_size: -; cdr3_aa: CASSLGEGAVNTEAFF
d_call: -; v_call: TRBV11-3; cdr3_length: 13; j_call: TRBJ2-1; clone_size: few; cdr3_aa: CASSTNRVNEQFF
d_call: -; v_call: TRBV2; cdr3_length: 13; j_call: TRBJ2-7; clone_size: -; cdr3_aa: CASKYRQPFEQYF
d_call: -; v_call: TRBV7-2; cdr3_length: 16; j_call: TRBJ2-2; clone_size: few; cdr3_aa: CASSLWKAGRNGELFF
d_call: -; v_call: TRBV15; cdr3_length: 15; j_call: TRBJ1-1; clone_size: few; cdr3_aa: CATSREQGENTEAFF
d_call: -; v_call: TRBV28; cdr3_length: 14; j_call: TRBJ2-4; clone_size: once; cdr3_aa: CASSFRSRGNIQYF
d_call: TRBD2; v_call: TRBV25-1; cdr3_length: 13; j_call: TRBJ2-1; clone_size: -; cdr3_aa: CASSGLAGNEQFF
d_call: TRBD1; v_call: TRBV30; cdr3_length: 13; j_call: TRBJ1-1; clone_size: -; cdr3_aa: CAWSTGVNTEAFF
d_call: TRBD1; v_call: TRBV29-1; cdr3_length: 12; j_call: TRBJ2-1; clone_size: -; cdr3_aa: CSVDRDLDEQFF
d_call: -; v_call: TRBV7-3; cdr3_length: 12; j_call: TRBJ1-1; clone_size: once; cdr3_aa: CASSLMGGPAFF
d_call: -; v_call: TRBV9; cdr3_length: 15; j_call: TRBJ2-5; clone_size: few; cdr3_aa: CASSSAPTLQETQYF
d_call: TRBD2; v_call: TRBV9; cdr3_length: 17; j_call: TRBJ2-2; clone_size: -; cdr3_aa: CASSSGGGGSNTGELFF
d_call: -; v_call: TRBV7-2; cdr3_length: 16; j_call: TRBJ2-1; clone_size: few; cdr3_aa: CASSLVGSGVGYEQFF
d_call: -; v_call: TRBV7-9; cdr3_length: 17; j_call: TRBJ1-6; clone_size: few; cdr3_aa: CASSPRTMVSYNSPLHF
d_call: TRBD1; v_call: TRBV5-6; cdr3_length: 15; j_call: TRBJ1-5; clone_size: once; cdr3_aa: CASSRADRVNQPQHF
d_call: -; v_call: TRBV29-1; cdr3_length: 14; j_call: TRBJ2-1; clone_size: -; cdr3_aa: CSVDLRGSYNEQFF
d_call: -; v_call: TRBV28; cdr3_length: 12; j_call: TRBJ1-1; clone_size: -; cdr3_aa: CASSRGGREAFF
d_call: -; v_call: TRBV20-1; cdr3_length: 11; j_call: TRBJ1-6; clone_size: -; cdr3_aa: CSAAQAPTLHF
d_call: TRBD1; v_call: TRBV5-1; cdr3_length: 15; j_call: TRBJ2-7; clone_size: -; cdr3_aa: CASSSTQGAADEQYF
d_call: TRBD1; v_call: TRBV4-2; cdr3_length: 14; j_call: TRBJ2-1; clone_size: -; cdr3_aa: CASSPGQGYNEQFF
d_call: TRBD2; v_call: TRBV19; cdr3_length: 17; j_call: TRBJ2-3; clone_size: -; cdr3_aa: CASSIGLAGGITDTQYF
d_call: TRBD1; v_call: TRBV5-1; cdr3_length: 15; j_call: TRBJ2-7; clone_size: -; cdr3_aa: CASSLEGTAAYEQYF
d_call: TRBD2; v_call: TRBV9; cdr3_length: 19; j_call: TRBJ2-3; clone_size: -; cdr3_aa: CASSVAGASGRRLTDTQYF
d_call: -; v_call: TRBV9; cdr3_length: 14; j_call: TRBJ1-1; clone_size: -; cdr3_aa: CASSVDPGKAEAFF
d_call: -; v_call: TRBV7-9; cdr3_length: 16; j_call: TRBJ1-2; clone_size: -; cdr3_aa: CASSFRTAIQTYGYTF